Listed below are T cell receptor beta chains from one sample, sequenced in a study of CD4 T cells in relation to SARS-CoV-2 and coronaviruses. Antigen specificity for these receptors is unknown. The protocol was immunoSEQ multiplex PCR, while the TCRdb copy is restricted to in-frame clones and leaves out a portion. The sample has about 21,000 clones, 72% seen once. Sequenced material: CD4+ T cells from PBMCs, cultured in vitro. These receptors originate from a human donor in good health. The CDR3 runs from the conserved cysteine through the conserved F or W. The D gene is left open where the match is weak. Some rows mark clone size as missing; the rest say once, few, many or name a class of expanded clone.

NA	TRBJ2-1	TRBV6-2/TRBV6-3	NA	CASSFYGYEQFF	TGTGCCAGCAGTTTTTATGGATACGAGCAGTTCTTC
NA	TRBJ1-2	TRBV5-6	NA	CASSRGTSGGYTF	TGTGCCAGCAGCCGCGGGACCTCTGGTGGCTACACCTTC
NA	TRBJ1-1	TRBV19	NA	CASKRAGPPDTEAFF	TGTGCCAGTAAGAGGGCAGGGCCCCCGGACACTGAAGCTTTCTTT
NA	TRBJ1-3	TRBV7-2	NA	CASSQQGVAGNTIYF	TGTGCCAGCAGCCAACAGGGTGTTGCTGGAAACACCATATATTTT
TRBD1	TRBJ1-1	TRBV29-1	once	CSVDQQGLGTEAFF	TGCAGCGTTGACCAACAGGGGTTGGGCACTGAAGCTTTCTTT
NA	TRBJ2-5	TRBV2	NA	CASSVGGRGETQYF	TGTGCCAGCAGTGTAGGGGGGCGAGGAGAGACCCAGTACTTC
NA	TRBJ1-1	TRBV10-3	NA	CATQRGEDTEAFF	TGTGCCACCCAGAGGGGAGAAGACACTGAAGCTTTCTTT
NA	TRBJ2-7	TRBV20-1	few	CSASFGISEQYF	TGCAGTGCTAGTTTTGGGATCTCCGAGCAGTACTTC
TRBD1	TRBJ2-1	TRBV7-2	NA	CASSFPTGGRNEQFF	TGTGCCAGCAGCTTCCCGACAGGGGGCAGAAATGAGCAGTTCTTC
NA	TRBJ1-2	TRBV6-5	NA	CASNPGRTNYGYTF	TGTGCCAGCAACCCCGGGAGGACCAACTATGGCTACACCTTC
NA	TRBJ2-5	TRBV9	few	CASSVGSRDQETQYF	TGTGCCAGCAGCGTAGGGTCCAGGGACCAAGAGACCCAGTACTTC
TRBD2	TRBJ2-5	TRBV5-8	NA	CASSLGLAGERETQYF	TGTGCCAGCAGCTTGGGACTAGCGGGAGAACGAGAGACCCAGTACTTC
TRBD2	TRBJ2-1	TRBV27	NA	CASSPPGLAGFREQFF	TGTGCCAGCAGTCCACCGGGACTAGCGGGATTTCGTGAGCAGTTCTTC
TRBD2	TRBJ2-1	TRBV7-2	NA	CASSSNHLAGQNEQFF	TGTGCCAGCAGCTCCAACCACCTAGCGGGACAAAATGAGCAGTTCTTC
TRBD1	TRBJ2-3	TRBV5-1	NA	CASSLGQGATDTQYF	TGCGCCAGCAGCTTAGGGCAGGGGGCCACAGATACGCAGTATTTT
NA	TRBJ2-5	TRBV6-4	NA	CASSDGGSGPHRETQYF	TGTGCCAGCAGTGACGGAGGGTCGGGGCCCCACCGGGAGACCCAGTACTTC
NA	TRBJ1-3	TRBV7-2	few	CASSSSPGSSGNTIYF	TGTGCCAGCAGCAGTAGCCCGGGGAGCTCTGGAAACACCATATATTTT
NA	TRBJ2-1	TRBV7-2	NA	CASSLNGVSYNEQFF	TGTGCCAGCAGCCTAAACGGTGTCTCCTACAATGAGCAGTTCTTC
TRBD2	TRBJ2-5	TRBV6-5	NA	CASSYGLAALQETQYF	TGTGCCAGCAGTTACGGGCTAGCGGCACTTCAAGAGACCCAGTACTTC
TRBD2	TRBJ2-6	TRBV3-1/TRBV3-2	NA	CASSLGGVGANVLTF	TGTGCCAGCAGCCTGGGAGGGGTTGGGGCCAACGTCCTGACTTTC